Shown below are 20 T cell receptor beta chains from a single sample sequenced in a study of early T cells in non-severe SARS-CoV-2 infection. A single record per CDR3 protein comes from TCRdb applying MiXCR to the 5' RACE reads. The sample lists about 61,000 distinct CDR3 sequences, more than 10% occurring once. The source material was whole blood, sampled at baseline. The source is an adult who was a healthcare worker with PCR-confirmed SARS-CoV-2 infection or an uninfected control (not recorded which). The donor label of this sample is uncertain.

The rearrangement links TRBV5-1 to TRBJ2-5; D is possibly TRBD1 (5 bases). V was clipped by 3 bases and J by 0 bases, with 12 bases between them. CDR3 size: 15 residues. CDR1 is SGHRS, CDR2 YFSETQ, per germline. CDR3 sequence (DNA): TGCGCCAGCAGCTCTGCACTGGGGCACCAAGAGACCCAGTACTTC. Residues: CASSSALGHQETQYF.

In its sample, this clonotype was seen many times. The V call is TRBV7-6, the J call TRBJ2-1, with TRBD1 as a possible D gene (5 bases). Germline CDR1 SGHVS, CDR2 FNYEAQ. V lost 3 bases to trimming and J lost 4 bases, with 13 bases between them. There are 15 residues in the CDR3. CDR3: CASSLFDSEYNEQFF. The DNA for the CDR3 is TGTGCCAGCAGCTTGTTCGACAGCGAGTACAATGAGCAGTTCTTC.

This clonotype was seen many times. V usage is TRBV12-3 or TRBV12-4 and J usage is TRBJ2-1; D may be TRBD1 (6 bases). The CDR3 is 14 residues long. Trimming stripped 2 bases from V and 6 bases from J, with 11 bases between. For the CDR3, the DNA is TGTGCCAGCAGTTTATCCCAGGGGTTCAATGAGCAGTTCTTC. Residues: CASSLSQGFNEQFF.

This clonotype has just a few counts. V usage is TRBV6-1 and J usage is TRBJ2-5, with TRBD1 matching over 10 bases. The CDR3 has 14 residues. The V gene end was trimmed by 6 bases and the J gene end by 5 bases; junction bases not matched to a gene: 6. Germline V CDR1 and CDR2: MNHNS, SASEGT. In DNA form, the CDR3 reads TGTGCCAGCAGGTTGACAGGGGGCGAGGAGACCCAGTACTTC. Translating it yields CASRLTGGEETQYF.

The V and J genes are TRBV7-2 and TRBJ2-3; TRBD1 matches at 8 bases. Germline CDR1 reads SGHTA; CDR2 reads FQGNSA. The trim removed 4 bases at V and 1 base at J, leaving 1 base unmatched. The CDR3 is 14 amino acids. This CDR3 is CASSSGQGTDTQYF. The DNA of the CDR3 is TGTGCCAGCAGCTCGGGACAGGGCACAGATACGCAGTATTTT.

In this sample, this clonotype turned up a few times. The CDR3 region is CASSLGENSGYTF. As DNA, the CDR3 is TGTGCCAGCAGTTTGGGGGAGAACAGTGGCTACACCTTC. The chain couples TRBV12-3 or TRBV12-4 to TRBJ1-2, with a tentative D call TRBD1 (5 bases). V was shortened by 3 bases and J by 7 bases, with 12 bases between the two germline ends. The CDR3 sequence is 13 residues long.

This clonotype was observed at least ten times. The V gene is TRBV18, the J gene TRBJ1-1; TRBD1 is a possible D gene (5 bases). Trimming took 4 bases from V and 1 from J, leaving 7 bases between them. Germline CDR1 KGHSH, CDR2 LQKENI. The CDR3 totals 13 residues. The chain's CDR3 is CASSRQQNTEAFF. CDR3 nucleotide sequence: TGTGCCAGCTCACGACAGCAGAACACTGAAGCTTTCTTT.

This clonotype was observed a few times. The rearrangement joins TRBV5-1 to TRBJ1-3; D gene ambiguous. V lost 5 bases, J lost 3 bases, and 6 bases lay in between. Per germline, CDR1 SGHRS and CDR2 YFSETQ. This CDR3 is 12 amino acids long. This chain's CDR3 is CASSRDGNTIYF. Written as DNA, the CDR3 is TGCGCCAGCAGTCGGGATGGAAACACCATATATTTT.

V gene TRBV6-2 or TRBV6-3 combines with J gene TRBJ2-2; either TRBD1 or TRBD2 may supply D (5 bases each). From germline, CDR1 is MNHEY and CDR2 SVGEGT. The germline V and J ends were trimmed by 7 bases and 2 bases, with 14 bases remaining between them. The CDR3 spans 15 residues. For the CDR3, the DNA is TGTGCCAGCACCCCTGGGACGGTAAACACCGGGGAGCTGTTTTTT. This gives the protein CASTPGTVNTGELFF.

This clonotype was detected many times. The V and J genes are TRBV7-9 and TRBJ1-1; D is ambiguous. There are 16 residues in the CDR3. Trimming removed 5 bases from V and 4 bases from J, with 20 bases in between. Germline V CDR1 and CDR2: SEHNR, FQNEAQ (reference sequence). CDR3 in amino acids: CASSRRSPGIGTEAFF. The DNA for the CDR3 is TGTGCCAGCAGCCGGAGGAGTCCGGGGATTGGCACTGAAGCTTTCTTT.

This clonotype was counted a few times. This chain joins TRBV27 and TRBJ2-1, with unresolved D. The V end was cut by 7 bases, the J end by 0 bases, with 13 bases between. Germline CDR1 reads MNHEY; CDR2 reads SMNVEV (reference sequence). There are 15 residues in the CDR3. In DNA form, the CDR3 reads TGTGCCAGCATTCGCTCCTGGCTCTCCTACAATGAGCAGTTCTTC. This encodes CASIRSWLSYNEQFF.

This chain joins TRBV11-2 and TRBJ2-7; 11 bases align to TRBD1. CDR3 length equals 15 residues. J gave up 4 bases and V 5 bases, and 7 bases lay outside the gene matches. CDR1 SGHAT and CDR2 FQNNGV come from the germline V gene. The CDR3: CASSQGQGAFYEQYV. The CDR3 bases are TGTGCCAGCAGCCAAGGACAGGGGGCCTTTTACGAGCAGTACGTC.

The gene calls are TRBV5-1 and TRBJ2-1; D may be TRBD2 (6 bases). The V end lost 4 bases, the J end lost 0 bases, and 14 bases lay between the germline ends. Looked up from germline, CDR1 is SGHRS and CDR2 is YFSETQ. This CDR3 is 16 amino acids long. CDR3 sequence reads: CASSPAPGDSYNEQFF. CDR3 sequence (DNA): TGCGCCAGCAGCCCGGCCCCGGGGGACTCCTACAATGAGCAGTTCTTC.

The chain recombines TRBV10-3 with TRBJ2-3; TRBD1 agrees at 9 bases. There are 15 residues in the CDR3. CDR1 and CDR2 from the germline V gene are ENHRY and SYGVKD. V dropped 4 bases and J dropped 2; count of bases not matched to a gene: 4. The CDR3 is CAISVGTGFTDTQYF. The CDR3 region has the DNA TGTGCCATCAGTGTGGGGACAGGGTTCACAGATACGCAGTATTTT.

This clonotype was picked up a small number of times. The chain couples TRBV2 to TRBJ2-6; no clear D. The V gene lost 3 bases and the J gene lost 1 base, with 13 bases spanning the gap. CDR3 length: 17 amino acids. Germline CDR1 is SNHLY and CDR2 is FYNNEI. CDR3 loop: CASSEVRWVSGANVLTF. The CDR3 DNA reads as TGTGCCAGCAGTGAGGTCCGTTGGGTGTCTGGGGCCAACGTCCTGACTTTC.

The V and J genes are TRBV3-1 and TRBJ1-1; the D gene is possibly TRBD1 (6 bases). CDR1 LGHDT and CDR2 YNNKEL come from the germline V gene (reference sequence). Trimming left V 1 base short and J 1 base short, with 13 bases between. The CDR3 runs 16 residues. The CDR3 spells CASSQAGAGSNTEAFF. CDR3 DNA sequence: TGTGCCAGCAGCCAAGCAGGGGCCGGATCGAACACTGAAGCTTTCTTT. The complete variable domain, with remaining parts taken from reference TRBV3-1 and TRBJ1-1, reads DTAVSQTPKYLVTQMGNDKSIKCEQNLGHDTMYWYKQDSKKFLKIMFSYNNKELIINETVPNRFSPKSPDKAHLNLHINSLELGDSAVYFCASSQAGAGSNTEAFFGQGTRLTVV.

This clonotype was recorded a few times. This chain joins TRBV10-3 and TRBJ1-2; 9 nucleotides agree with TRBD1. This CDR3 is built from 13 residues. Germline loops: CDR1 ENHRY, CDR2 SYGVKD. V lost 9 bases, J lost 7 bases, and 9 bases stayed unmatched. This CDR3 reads CAINPGTGSGYTF. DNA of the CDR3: TGTGCCATAAACCCAGGGACAGGGTCTGGCTACACCTTC.

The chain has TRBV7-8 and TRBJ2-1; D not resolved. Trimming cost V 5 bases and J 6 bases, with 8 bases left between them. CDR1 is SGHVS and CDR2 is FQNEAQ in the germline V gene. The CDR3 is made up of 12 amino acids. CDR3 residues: CASSPSGNEQFF. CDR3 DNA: TGTGCCAGCAGCCCTAGTGGCAATGAGCAGTTCTTC. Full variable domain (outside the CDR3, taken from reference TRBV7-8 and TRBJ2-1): GAGVSQSPRYKVAKRGQDVALRCDPISGHVSLFWYQQALGQGPEFLTYFQNEAQLDKSGLPSDRFFAERPEGSVSTLKIQRTQQEDSAVYLCASSPSGNEQFFGPGTRLTVL.

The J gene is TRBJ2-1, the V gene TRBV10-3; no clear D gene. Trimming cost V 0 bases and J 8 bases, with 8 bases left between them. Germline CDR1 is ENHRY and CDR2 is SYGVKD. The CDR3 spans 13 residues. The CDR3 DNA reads TGTGCCATCAGTGAGTCAGGGAAGGATGAGCAGTTCTTC. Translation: CAISESGKDEQFF.

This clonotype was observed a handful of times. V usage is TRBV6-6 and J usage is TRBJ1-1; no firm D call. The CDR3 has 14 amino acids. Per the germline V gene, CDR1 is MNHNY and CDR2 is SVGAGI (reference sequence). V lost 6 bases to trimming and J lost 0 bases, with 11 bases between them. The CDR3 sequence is CASRPDYMNTEAFF. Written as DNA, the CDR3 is TGTGCCAGCAGACCGGACTATATGAACACTGAAGCTTTCTTT.